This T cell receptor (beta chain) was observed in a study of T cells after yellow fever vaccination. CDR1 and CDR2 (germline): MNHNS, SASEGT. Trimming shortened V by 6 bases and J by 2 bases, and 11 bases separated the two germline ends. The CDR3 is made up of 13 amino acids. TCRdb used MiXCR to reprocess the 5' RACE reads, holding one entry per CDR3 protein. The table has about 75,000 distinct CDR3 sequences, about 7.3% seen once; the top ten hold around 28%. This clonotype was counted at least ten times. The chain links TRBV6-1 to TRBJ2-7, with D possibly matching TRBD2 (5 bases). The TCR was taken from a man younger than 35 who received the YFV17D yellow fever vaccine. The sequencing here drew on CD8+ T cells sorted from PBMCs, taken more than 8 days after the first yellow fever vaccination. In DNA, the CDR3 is TGTGCCAGCAGCGCCGAACTAGCCTACGAGCAGTACTTC. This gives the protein CASSAELAYEQYF.